This TCR beta chain was identified during a study of cytomegalovirus exposure and HLA in healthy donors. The germline gives CDR1 MNHEY, CDR2 SVGAGI. V lost 2 bases, J lost 6 bases, and 8 bases lay in between. This CDR3 comprises 13 residues. Study findings and constraints: TCR beta sequences numbering fewer than 20,000 were associated with HLA alleles at 0.05 false discovery rate in a later analysis. As confirmed in vitro, a few CMV-associated chains were specific for CMV antigens. In a later analysis, an Asian-associated ancestry cluster reportedly showed fewer N-insertions than the roughly 710-donor mean.

Only one count was recorded for this clone. Antigen specificity is unknown. With 60 Vbeta and 13 Jbeta primers, the PCR was carried out. Clones were read by immunoSEQ multiplex PCR, and TCRdb kept only the in-frame ones, dropping some. The sample carries approximately 100,000 clones, approximately 73% recorded once. This sequence was found in a woman aged 50 to 60 in good health and CMV-seropositive. V gene TRBV6-5 combines with J gene TRBJ2-1; TRBD1 is a possible D gene (6 bases). Sequenced sample: PBMCs. Written as DNA, the CDR3 is TGTGCCAGCAGTTACGACAGGATCAATGAGCAGTTCTTC. This translates into CASSYDRINEQFF.